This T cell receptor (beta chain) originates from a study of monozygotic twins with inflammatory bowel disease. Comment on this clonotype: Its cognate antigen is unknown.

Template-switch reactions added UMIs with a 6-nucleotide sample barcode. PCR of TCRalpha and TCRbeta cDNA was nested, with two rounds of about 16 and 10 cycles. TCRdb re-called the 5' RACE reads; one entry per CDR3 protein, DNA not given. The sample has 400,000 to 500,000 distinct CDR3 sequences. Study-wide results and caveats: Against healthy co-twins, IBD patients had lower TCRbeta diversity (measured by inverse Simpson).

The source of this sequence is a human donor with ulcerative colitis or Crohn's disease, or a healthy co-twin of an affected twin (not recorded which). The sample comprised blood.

CDR3 residues: CASSQDGEKYEQYF. This chain uses TRBV4-3 with TRBJ2-7. CDR3 size: 14 residues. Germline-derived CDR1 and CDR2 are LGHNA and YSLEER.